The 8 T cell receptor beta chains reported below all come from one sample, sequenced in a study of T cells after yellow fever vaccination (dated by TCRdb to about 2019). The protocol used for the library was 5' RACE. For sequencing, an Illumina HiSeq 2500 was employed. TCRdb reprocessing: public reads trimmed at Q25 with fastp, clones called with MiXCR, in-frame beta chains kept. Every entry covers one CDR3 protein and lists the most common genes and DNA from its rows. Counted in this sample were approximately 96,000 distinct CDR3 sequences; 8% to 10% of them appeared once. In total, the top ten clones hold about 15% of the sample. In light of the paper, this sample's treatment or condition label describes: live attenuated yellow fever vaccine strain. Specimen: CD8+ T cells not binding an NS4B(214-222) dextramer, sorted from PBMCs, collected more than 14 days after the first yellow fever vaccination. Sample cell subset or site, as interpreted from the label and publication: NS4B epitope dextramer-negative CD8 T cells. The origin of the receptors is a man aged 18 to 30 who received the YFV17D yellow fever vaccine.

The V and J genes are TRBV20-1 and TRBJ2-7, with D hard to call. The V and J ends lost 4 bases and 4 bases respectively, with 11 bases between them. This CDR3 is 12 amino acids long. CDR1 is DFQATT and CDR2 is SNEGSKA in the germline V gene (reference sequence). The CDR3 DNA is TGCAGTGCTACCCCGGGTATTTACGAGCAGTACTTC. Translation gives CSATPGIYEQYF.

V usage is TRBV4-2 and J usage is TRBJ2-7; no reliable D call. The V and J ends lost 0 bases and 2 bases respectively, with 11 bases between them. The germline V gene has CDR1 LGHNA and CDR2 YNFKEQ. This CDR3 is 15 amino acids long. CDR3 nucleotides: TGTGCCAGCAGCCAAGATCTGGGGTCCCCCTACGAGCAGTACTTC. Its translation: CASSQDLGSPYEQYF.

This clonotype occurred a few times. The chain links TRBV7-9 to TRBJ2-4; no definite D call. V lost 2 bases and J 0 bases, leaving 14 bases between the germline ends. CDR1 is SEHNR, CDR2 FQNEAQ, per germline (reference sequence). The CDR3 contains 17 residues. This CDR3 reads CASSLRRGGLAKNIQYF. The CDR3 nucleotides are TGTGCCAGCAGCTTACGGCGCGGTGGGTTAGCCAAAAACATTCAGTACTTC.

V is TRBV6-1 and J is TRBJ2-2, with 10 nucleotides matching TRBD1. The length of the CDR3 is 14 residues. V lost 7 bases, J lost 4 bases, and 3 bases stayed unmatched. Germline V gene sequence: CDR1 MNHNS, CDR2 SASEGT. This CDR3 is CASTRTGGTGELFF. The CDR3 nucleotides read TGTGCCAGCACTAGGACAGGGGGCACCGGGGAGCTGTTTTTT.

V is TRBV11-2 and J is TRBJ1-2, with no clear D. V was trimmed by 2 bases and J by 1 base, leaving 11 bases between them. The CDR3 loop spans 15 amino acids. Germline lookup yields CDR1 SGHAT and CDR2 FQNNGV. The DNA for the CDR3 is TGTGCCAGCAGCTTAAGGGCGGTTAGTAACTATGGCTACACCTTC. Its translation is CASSLRAVSNYGYTF.

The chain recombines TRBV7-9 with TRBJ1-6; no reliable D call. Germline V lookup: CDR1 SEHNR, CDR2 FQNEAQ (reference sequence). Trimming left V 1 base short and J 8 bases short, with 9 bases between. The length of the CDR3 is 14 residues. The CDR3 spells CASSLVGGDSPLHF. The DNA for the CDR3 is TGTGCCAGCAGCTTAGTTGGCGGCGATTCACCCCTCCACTTT.

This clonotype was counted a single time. The chain's CDR3 is CSAPDRGLAWHNEQFF. The CDR3 region has the DNA TGCAGTGCCCCGGACAGGGGACTAGCTTGGCACAATGAGCAGTTCTTC. The rearrangement uses TRBV20-1 and TRBJ2-1; D possibly uses TRBD1 or TRBD2 (9 bases each). Trimming stripped 6 bases from V and 5 bases from J, with 23 bases between. The CDR3 runs to 16 residues. Germline V gene lookup returns CDR1 DFQATT and CDR2 SNEGSKA (reference sequence).

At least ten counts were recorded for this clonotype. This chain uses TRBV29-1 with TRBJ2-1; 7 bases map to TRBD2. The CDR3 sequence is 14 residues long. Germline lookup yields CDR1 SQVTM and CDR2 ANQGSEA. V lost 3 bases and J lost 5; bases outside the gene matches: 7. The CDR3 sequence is CSVEPRGRNNEQFF. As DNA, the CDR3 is TGCAGCGTTGAGCCGCGCGGGAGAAACAATGAGCAGTTCTTC.